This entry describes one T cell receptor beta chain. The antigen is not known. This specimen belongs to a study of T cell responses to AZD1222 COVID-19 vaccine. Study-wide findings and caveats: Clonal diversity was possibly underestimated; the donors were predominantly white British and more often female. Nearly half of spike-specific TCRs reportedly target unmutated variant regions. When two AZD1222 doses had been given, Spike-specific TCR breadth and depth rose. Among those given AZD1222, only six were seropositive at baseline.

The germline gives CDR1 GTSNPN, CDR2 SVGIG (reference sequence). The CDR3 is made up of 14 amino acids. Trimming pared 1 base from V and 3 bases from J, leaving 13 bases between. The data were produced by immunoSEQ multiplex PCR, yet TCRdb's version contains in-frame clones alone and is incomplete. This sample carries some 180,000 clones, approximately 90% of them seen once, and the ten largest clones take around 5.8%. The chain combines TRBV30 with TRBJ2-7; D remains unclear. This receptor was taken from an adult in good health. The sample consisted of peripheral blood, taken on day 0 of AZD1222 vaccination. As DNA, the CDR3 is TGTGCCTGGAGTGCCCTGGACCCCCGCTACGAGCAGTACTTC. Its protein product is CAWSALDPRYEQYF.